This record concerns one T cell receptor beta chain sequence. The CDR3 length is 18 residues. CDR1 and CDR2 from the germline V gene are KGHSH and LQKENI. V lost 6 bases to trimming and J lost 0 bases, with 21 bases between them. The data belong to a study of CD8 T cells in ankylosing spondylitis. TCRdb independently ran MiXCR on the 5' RACE reads; one entry per CDR3 protein. The profile covers some 300,000 distinct CDR3 sequences, with around 20% appearing a single time and 3.5% taken by the ten largest. The V gene is TRBV18, the J gene TRBJ2-4; maybe TRBD2 (5 bases). This TCR came from a female donor with ankylosing spondylitis or in good health (not recorded which). Sequencing was performed on blood, either unsorted or a sorted T cell fraction (not recorded which). CDR3 nucleotides: TGTGCCAGCTCCCAATCGGGGAAACAGTTACTAGCCAAAAACATTCAGTACTTC. Its translation is CASSQSGKQLLAKNIQYF. Looking up the rest from reference TRBV18 and TRBJ2-4 gives the full variable domain: NAGVMQNPRHLVRRRGQEARLRCSPMKGHSHVYWYRQLPEEGLKFMVYLQKENIIDESGMPKERFSAEFPKEGPSILRIQQVVRGDSAAYFCASSQSGKQLLAKNIQYFGAGTRLSVL.